The 10 T cell receptor beta chains presented below share a single source sample, sequenced in a study of blood T cells in healthy people across ages. It was with a sample-barcoded 5' primer and a J-beta primer mix that a second PCR of roughly 7 to 12 cycles was run. TCRdb reprocessed the 5' RACE reads with MiXCR, giving one entry per CDR3 protein. The sample gives around 600,000 distinct CDR3 sequences, roughly 48% of which show up once; roughly 25% is in the top ten. Sequencing was done on a sample of blood. The source of these receptors is a man at least 80 years old in good health.

This clonotype was recorded at least ten times. The CDR3 sequence is CASSLGSLGQETQYF. CDR3 nucleotides: TGTGCCAGCAGTTTGGGCAGCCTTGGACAAGAGACCCAGTACTTC. The rearrangement links TRBV12-3 or TRBV12-4 to TRBJ2-5; D remains ambiguous. The CDR3 has 15 residues. Trimming left V 3 bases short and J 2 bases short, with 13 bases between.

This clonotype was picked up many times. The chain joins TRBV6-6 to TRBJ2-7; D may correspond to TRBD1 or TRBD2 (5 bases each). The CDR3 sequence is 15 residues long. Germline lookup yields CDR1 MNHNY and CDR2 SVGAGI (reference sequence). Trimming shortened V by 3 bases and J by 0 bases, and 12 bases separated the two germline ends. DNA for the CDR3: TGTGCCAGCAGTTATGGGACCTCGCCCTCCTACGAGCAGTACTTC. The encoded protein is CASSYGTSPSYEQYF.

V is TRBV20-1 and J is TRBJ2-1; D could derive from TRBD1 or TRBD2 (5 bases each). V shed 1 base and J shed 7 bases, with 23 bases lying between them. The germline gives CDR1 DFQATT, CDR2 SNEGSKA (reference sequence). The CDR3 loop spans 17 amino acids. The CDR3 DNA follows: TGCAGTGCTAGAGCGCCCCAACTAGGGGCTTCTGCGAATGAGCAGTTCTTC. Its protein is CSARAPQLGASANEQFF.

There are a few counts of this clonotype. The chain is built from TRBV11-1 and TRBJ2-6; D uncertain. This CDR3 region has 16 residues. Trimming removed 1 base at V and 3 bases at J, with 10 bases between. Looked up from germline, CDR1 is SGHAT and CDR2 is FQDESV (reference sequence). The CDR3 region is CASSLGLGDGANVLTF. As DNA, the CDR3 is TGTGCCAGCAGCTTAGGACTTGGGGATGGGGCCAACGTCCTGACTTTC.

As for this clonotype: One junction end does not reproduce the germline sequence, and a read error may be involved. The chain recombines TRBV7-2 with TRBJ1-4; TRBD1 matches at 7 bases. Looked up from germline, CDR1 is SGHTA and CDR2 is FQGNSA. The CDR3 has 17 amino acids. CDR3 region: CASSPDRDPATSEKLFF. The CDR3 region has the DNA TGTGCCAGCAGCCCCGACAGGGACCCCGCAACTAGTGAAAAACTGTTTTTT.

The chain recombines TRBV7-2 with TRBJ2-3; D may match TRBD1 or TRBD2 (6 bases each). Trimming removed 5 bases at V and 0 bases at J, with 18 bases between. CDR1 is SGHTA, CDR2 FQGNSA, per germline. There are 17 residues in the CDR3. CDR3 sequence (DNA): TGTGCCAGCAGCCGGGGGCCACCCGCTTCTAGCACAGATACGCAGTATTTT. Its protein is CASSRGPPASSTDTQYF.

This chain joins TRBV27 and TRBJ2-4; TRBD1 might be the D (6 bases). TRBJ2-7 explains the end of the DNA better; the J call may be wrong. The CDR3 extends over 14 amino acids. Germline-derived CDR1 and CDR2 are MNHEY and SMNVEV (reference sequence). CDR3 sequence: CASSPRTVSYEQYF. The CDR3, as DNA: TGTGCCAGCAGTCCAAGGACAGTCTCCTACGAGCAGTACTTC.

This clonotype was counted a few times. V usage is TRBV5-1 and J usage is TRBJ2-7; D is possibly TRBD2 (5 bases). Germline V CDR1 and CDR2: SGHRS, YFSETQ. Deletions cut 4 bases from V and 3 bases from J, with 11 bases between. The CDR3 length is 13 residues. The CDR3, as DNA: TGCGCCAGCAGCCCGGCGGGCCACTACGAGCAGTACTTC. Amino acid sequence: CASSPAGHYEQYF.

This clonotype was counted a single time. The rearrangement uses TRBV20-1 and TRBJ2-7; the D gene is possibly TRBD2 (5 bases). The CDR3 is made up of 13 amino acids. Per the germline V gene, CDR1 is DFQATT and CDR2 is SNEGSKA (reference sequence). Trimming pared 5 bases from V and 2 bases from J, leaving 13 bases between. DNA of the CDR3: TGCAGTGCTGACTCTGGAGGTGCCTACGAGCAGTACTTC. The encoded protein is CSADSGGAYEQYF.

J is TRBJ2-7 and V is TRBV11-2; maybe TRBD2 (5 bases). Germline loops: CDR1 SGHAT, CDR2 FQNNGV. The CDR3 extends over 13 amino acids. Trimming left V 5 bases short and J 5 bases short, with 13 bases between. Written as DNA, the CDR3 is TGTGCCAGCAGCACGGGGATAGCTAACGAGCAGTACTTC. This gives the protein CASSTGIANEQYF.